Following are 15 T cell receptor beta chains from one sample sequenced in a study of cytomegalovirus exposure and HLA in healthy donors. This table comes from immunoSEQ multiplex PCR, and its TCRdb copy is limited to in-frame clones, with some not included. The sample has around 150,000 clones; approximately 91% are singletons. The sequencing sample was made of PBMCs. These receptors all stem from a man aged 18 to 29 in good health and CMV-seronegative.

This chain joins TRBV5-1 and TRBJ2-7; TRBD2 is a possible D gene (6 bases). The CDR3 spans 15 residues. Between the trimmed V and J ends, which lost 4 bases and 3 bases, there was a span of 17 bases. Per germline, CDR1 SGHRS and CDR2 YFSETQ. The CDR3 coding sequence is TGCGCCAGCAGCCCTGGAGGGACCGAGATCTACGAGCAGTACTTC. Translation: CASSPGGTEIYEQYF. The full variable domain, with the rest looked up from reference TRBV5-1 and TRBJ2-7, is KAGVTQTPRYLIKTRGQQVTLSCSPISGHRSVSWYQQTPGQGLQFLFEYFSETQRNKGNFPGRFSGRQFSNSRSEMNVSTLELGDSALYLCASSPGGTEIYEQYFGPGTRLTVT.

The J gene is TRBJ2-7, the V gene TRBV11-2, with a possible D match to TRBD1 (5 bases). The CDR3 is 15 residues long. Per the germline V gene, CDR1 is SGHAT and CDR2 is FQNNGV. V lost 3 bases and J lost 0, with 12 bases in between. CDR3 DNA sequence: TGTGCCAGCAGCTTGCAGGGCAATCCCTCCTACGAGCAGTACGTC. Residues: CASSLQGNPSYEQYV.

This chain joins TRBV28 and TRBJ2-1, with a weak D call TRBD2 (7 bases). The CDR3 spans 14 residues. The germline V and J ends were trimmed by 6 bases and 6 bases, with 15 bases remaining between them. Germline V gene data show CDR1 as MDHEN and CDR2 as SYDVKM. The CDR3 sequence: CASRGGGLGNEQFF. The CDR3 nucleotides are TGTGCCAGCAGAGGGGGGGGACTCGGCAATGAGCAGTTCTTC.

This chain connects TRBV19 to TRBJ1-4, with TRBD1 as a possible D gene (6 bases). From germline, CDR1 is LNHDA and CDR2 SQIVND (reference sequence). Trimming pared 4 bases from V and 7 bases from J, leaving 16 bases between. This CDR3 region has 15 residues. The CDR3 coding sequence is TGTGCCAGTAGTAGTGGGGGGGCCGTCGGTGAAAAACTGTTTTTT. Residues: CASSSGGAVGEKLFF.

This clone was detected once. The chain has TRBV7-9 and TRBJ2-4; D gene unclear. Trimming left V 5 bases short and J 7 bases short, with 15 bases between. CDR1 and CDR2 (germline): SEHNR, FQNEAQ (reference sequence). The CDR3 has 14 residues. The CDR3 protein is CASSTPQLLNIQYF. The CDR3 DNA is TGTGCCAGCAGCACACCACAGCTTTTGAACATTCAGTACTTC.

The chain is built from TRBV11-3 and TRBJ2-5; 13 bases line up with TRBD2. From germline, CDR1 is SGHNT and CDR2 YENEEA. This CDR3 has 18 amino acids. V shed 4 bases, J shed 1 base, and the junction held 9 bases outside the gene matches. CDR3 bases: TGTGCCAGCAGCTCTCAGGGACTAGCGGGGACCTTCCAAGAGACCCAGTACTTC. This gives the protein CASSSQGLAGTFQETQYF.

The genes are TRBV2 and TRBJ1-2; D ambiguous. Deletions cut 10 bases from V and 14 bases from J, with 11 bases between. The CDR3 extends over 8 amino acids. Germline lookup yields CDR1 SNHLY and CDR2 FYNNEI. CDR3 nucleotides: TGTGCCACCCCTCTTGAGACCTTC. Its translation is CATPLETF.

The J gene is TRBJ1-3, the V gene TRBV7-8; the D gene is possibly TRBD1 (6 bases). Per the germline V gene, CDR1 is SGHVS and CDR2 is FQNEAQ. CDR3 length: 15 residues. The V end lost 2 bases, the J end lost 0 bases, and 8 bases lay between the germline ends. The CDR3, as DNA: TGTGCCAGCAGCTTAACAGGGCTCTCTGGAAACACCATATATTTT. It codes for CASSLTGLSGNTIYF.

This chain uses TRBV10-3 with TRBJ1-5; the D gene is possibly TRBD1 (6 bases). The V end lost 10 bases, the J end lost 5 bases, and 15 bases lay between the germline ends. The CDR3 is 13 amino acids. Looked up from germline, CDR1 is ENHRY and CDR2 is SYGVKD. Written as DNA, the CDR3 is TGTGCCACTAGAGGGGGGGCGGATCAGCCCCAGCATTTT. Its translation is CATRGGADQPQHF.

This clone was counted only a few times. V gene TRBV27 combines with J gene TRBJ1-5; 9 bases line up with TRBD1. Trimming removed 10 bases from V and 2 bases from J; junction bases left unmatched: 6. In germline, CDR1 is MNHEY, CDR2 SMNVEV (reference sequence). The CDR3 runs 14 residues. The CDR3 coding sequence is TGTGCCAACTCTTGGACAGGGGGCAATCAGCCCCAGCATTTT. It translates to CANSWTGGNQPQHF.

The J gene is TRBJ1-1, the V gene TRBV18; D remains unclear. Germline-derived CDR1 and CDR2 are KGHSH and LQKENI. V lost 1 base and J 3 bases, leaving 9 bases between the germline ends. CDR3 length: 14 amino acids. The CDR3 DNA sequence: TGTGCCAGCTCACCACAAGAGGAGTACACTGAAGCTTTCTTT. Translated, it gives CASSPQEEYTEAFF. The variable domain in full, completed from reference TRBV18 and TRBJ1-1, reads NAGVMQNPRHLVRRRGQEARLRCSPMKGHSHVYWYRQLPEEGLKFMVYLQKENIIDESGMPKERFSAEFPKEGPSILRIQQVVRGDSAAYFCASSPQEEYTEAFFGQGTRLTVV.

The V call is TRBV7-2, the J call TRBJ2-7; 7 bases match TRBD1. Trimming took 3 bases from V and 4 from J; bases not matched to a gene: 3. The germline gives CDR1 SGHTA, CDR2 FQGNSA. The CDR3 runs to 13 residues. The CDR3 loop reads CASSFTGEYEQYV. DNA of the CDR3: TGTGCCAGCAGCTTCACAGGGGAGTACGAGCAGTACGTC.

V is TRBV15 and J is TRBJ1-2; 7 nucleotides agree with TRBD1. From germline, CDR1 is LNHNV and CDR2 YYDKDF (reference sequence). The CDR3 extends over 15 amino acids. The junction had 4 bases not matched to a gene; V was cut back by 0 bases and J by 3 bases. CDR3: CATSRDRDSYYGYTF. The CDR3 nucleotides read TGTGCCACCAGCAGAGATCGGGACAGCTACTATGGCTACACCTTC.

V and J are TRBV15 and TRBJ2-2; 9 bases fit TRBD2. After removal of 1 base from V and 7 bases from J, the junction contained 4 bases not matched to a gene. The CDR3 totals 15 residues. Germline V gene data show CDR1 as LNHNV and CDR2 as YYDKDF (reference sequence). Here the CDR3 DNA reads TGTGCCACCAGCAGAGGCGGGGGGGCCATCGGGGAGCTGTTTTTT. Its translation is CATSRGGGAIGELFF. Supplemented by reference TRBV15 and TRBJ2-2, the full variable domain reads DAMVIQNPRYQVTQFGKPVTLSCSQTLNHNVMYWYQQKSSQAPKLLFHYYDKDFNNEADTPDNFQSRRPNTSFCFLDIRSPGLGDTAMYLCATSRGGGAIGELFFGEGSRLTVL.

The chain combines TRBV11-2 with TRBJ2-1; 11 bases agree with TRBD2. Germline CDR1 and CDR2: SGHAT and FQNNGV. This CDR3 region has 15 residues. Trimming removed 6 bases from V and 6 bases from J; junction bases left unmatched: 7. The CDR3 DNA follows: TGTGCCAGCAGACCTATAGCGGGGGGGCTCAATGAGCAGTTCTTC. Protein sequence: CASRPIAGGLNEQFF.